These 12 T cell receptor beta chains were sequenced from one sample in a study of immune cell composition in non-small cell lung cancer. Libraries were prepared by immunoSEQ multiplex PCR; TCRdb keeps only in-frame clonotypes and omits some of them. Of approximately 9,100 clones detected, less than 80% appear once; the ten largest clones hold approximately 10%. Sample: lung tumor tissue. The receptor set was obtained from a human donor with non-small cell lung cancer.

The chain links TRBV13 to TRBJ2-3, with 10 nucleotides matching TRBD2. Per the germline V gene, CDR1 is PRHDT and CDR2 is FYEKMQ (reference sequence). V dropped 5 bases and J dropped 2; count of bases not matched to a gene: 7. CDR3 length equals 16 residues. The CDR3 sequence is CASSERAGGVTDTQYF. In nucleotides, the CDR3 is TGTGCCAGCAGCGAACGAGCGGGAGGGGTCACAGATACGCAGTATTTT.

The rearrangement links TRBV18 to TRBJ2-1; D possibly corresponds to TRBD1 (5 bases). The V gene lost 0 bases and the J gene lost 6 bases, with 9 bases spanning the gap. Germline V gene sequence: CDR1 KGHSH, CDR2 LQKENI. The CDR3 runs to 14 residues. CDR3 residues: CASSPPSRANEQFF. DNA for the CDR3: TGTGCCAGCTCACCACCGAGCAGGGCCAATGAGCAGTTCTTC.

The V and J genes are TRBV10-3 and TRBJ1-5, with D unresolved. The CDR3 is made up of 15 amino acids. Germline lookup yields CDR1 ENHRY and CDR2 SYGVKD. Trimming removed 0 bases from V and 4 bases from J, with 10 bases in between. CDR3 coding DNA: TGTGCCATCAGTGAGTCTAGGGCAGGTAATCAGCCCCAGCATTTT. It specifies CAISESRAGNQPQHF.

V gene TRBV4-3 combines with J gene TRBJ2-3; D may correspond to TRBD1 or TRBD2 (5 bases each). The length of the CDR3 is 14 residues. The ends were cut back, 5 bases at V and 0 bases at J, with 9 bases in the middle. Germline-derived CDR1 and CDR2 are LGHNA and YSLEER. CDR3 residues: CASSDGGSTDTQYF. CDR3 coding DNA: TGCGCCAGCAGCGATGGGGGTAGCACAGATACGCAGTATTTT.

The CDR3 region has the DNA TGTGCCAGCCGGGCTAGCGGGTTTTCGAACACCGGGGAGCTGTTTTTT. Protein product: CASRASGFSNTGELFF. V is TRBV2 and J is TRBJ2-2; TRBD2 agrees at 8 bases. CDR3 length equals 16 residues. CDR1 is SNHLY, CDR2 FYNNEI, per germline. V lost 8 bases to trimming and J lost 0 bases; unmatched junction nucleotides: 8.

This chain uses TRBV15 with TRBJ1-2; D is perhaps TRBD1 (5 bases). The CDR3 is 15 amino acids. Trimming took 4 bases from V and 4 from J, leaving 16 bases between them. Germline V gives CDR1 LNHNV, CDR2 YYDKDF (reference sequence). The CDR3 loop is CATSIGERGGYGYTF. The DNA of the CDR3 is TGTGCCACCAGCATAGGGGAGAGGGGCGGCTATGGCTACACCTTC. Combining the CDR3 with reference TRBV15 and TRBJ1-2 gives the whole variable domain DAMVIQNPRYQVTQFGKPVTLSCSQTLNHNVMYWYQQKSSQAPKLLFHYYDKDFNNEADTPDNFQSRRPNTSFCFLDIRSPGLGDTAMYLCATSIGERGGYGYTFGSGTRLTVV.

The chain is built from TRBV6-1 and TRBJ2-1, with TRBD2 matching over 10 bases. Germline V gene sequence: CDR1 MNHNS, CDR2 SASEGT. CDR3 length: 15 amino acids. J was trimmed by 7 bases and V by 6 bases; bases with no gene match: 9. For the CDR3, the DNA is TGTGCCAGCAGACCTAGCGGGAGTGGGCGTAATGAGCAGTTCTTC. It is translated as CASRPSGSGRNEQFF.

The chain carries TRBV5-5 and TRBJ2-7; 12 bases are shared with TRBD1. The CDR3 covers 15 residues. The germline CDR1 and CDR2 sequences are SGHKS and YYEKEE (reference sequence). The junction had 4 bases not matched to a gene; V was cut back by 0 bases and J by 6 bases. The CDR3 DNA sequence: TGTGCCAGCAGCTTGGTAGGGACAGGGGGCGGCGAGCAGTACTTC. Encoded protein: CASSLVGTGGGEQYF.

This chain links TRBV5-4 with TRBJ2-7; 9 bases match TRBD2. There are 13 residues in the CDR3. With 3 bases clipped from V and 6 bases from J, the junction kept 4 bases outside the gene matches. The germline CDR1 and CDR2 sequences are SGHNT and YYREEE (reference sequence). CDR3 in DNA: TGTGCCAGCAGCTCGCGGGGGGGCGGCGAGCAGTACTTC. Translated, it gives CASSSRGGGEQYF.

V usage is TRBV5-6 and J usage is TRBJ2-3; D is ambiguous. This CDR3 is 14 amino acids long. V was trimmed by 4 bases and J by 6 bases, leaving 15 bases between them. Looked up from germline, CDR1 is SGHDT and CDR2 is YYEEEE. The CDR3 region is CASSTRAFMDTQYF. The CDR3 coding sequence is TGTGCCAGCAGCACAAGGGCCTTCATGGATACGCAGTATTTT.

V usage is TRBV5-1 and J usage is TRBJ2-5; TRBD2 is a possible D gene (6 bases). Germline CDR1 and CDR2: SGHRS and YFSETQ. The length of the CDR3 is 14 residues. Between the trimmed V and J ends, which lost 0 bases and 2 bases, there was a span of 8 bases. The CDR3 region is CASSLGGVQETQYF. The CDR3 nucleotides are TGCGCCAGCAGCTTGGGCGGGGTACAAGAGACCCAGTACTTC.

The rearrangement joins TRBV13 to TRBJ1-2; 10 positions agree with TRBD1. Trimming at V came to 6 bases and at J to 0 bases, leaving 4 bases not matched to a gene. The length of the CDR3 is 15 residues. Germline CDR1 PRHDT, CDR2 FYEKMQ (reference sequence). The CDR3 reads CASRGTGDTNYGYTF. In DNA form, the CDR3 reads TGTGCCAGCAGGGGGACAGGGGACACTAACTATGGCTACACCTTC.